This TCR beta chain originates from a study of cytomegalovirus exposure and HLA in healthy donors. Study-wide results and limits: There was a cluster of highly shared sequence variants that was likely a sequencing artifact. The number of N-insertions in an Asian-associated ancestry cluster was reportedly below the approximately 690-donor mean in a later analysis.

The junction had 8 bases not matched to a gene; V was cut back by 10 bases and J by 8 bases. In germline, CDR1 is ENHRY, CDR2 SYGVKD. This CDR3 has 13 amino acids. Remarks on this clone: Its antigen remains unknown.

Primers for the PCR totalled 60 Vbeta and 13 Jbeta. Generated by immunoSEQ multiplex PCR, the TCRdb table keeps only in-frame clones and is missing some. Among 85,000 to 100,000 clones, 65% to 80% were seen once, and the ten largest hold roughly 7.7%. The receptor comes from a human donor in good health. Sequences were obtained from PBMCs. This chain links TRBV10-3 with TRBJ1-4; TRBD1 matches at 9 bases. The CDR3 bases are TGTGCCACCTCGGGACAGGGAGGGGAAAAACTGTTTTTT. Amino acids: CATSGQGGEKLFF.